A single sample gave rise to the 15 T cell receptor beta chains below, sequenced in a study of blood T cell repertoires in COVID-19. Using immunoSEQ multiplex PCR, the repertoire was profiled, and TCRdb retains in-frame clones only, with some absent. The sample records about 250,000 clones, roughly 84% being singletons. Sequencing input: peripheral blood. Receptors originate from a middle-aged man with active or convalescent COVID-19.

In its sample, this clone was seen a few times. The genes are TRBV12-3 or TRBV12-4 and TRBJ1-2; 7 positions agree with TRBD1. The CDR3 has 13 residues. V was pared by 6 bases and J by 4 bases, with 5 bases of the junction left unmatched. In DNA form, the CDR3 reads TGTGCCAGCAGCCTGGACAGGATCTATGGCTACACCTTC. It is translated as CASSLDRIYGYTF.

This clone is a singleton in its sample. The chain links TRBV18 to TRBJ1-1, with 9 bases matching TRBD1. With 3 bases clipped from V and 0 bases from J, the junction kept 2 bases outside the gene matches. Germline lookup yields CDR1 KGHSH and CDR2 LQKENI. This CDR3 has 15 amino acids. This chain's CDR3 is CASSPGTGLNTEAFF. The CDR3 nucleotides read TGTGCCAGCTCACCTGGGACAGGGCTGAACACTGAAGCTTTCTTT.

The chain has TRBV5-1 and TRBJ2-1; no firm D call. The CDR3 is 15 residues long. Germline assignment: CDR1 SGHRS and CDR2 YFSETQ. V was shortened by 2 bases and J by 0 bases, with 9 bases between the two germline ends. As DNA, the CDR3 is TGCGCCAGCAGCTTTGGGCTTACCTCCTACAATGAGCAGTTCTTC. Its protein is CASSFGLTSYNEQFF.

This chain joins TRBV29-1 and TRBJ1-4; D is unresolved. This CDR3 is built from 12 residues. V lost 0 bases, J lost 14 bases, and 13 bases lay in between. CDR1 and CDR2 from the germline V gene are SQVTM and ANQGSEA. The CDR3 nucleotides are TGCAGCGTTGAAGATGAGGCAGCAGACCTGTTTTTT. Protein: CSVEDEAADLFF.

The V call is TRBV30, the J call TRBJ2-7; no reliable D call. V shed 1 base and J shed 0 bases, with 16 bases lying between them. Germline V gene data show CDR1 as GTSNPN and CDR2 as SVGIG (reference sequence). The CDR3 runs to 16 residues. The DNA for the CDR3 is TGTGCCTGGAGTGACCCCTTTTATACAAGCTCCTACGAGCAGTACTTC. Its protein product is CAWSDPFYTSSYEQYF.

This chain connects TRBV4-3 to TRBJ1-5; 9 bases agree with TRBD1. The CDR3 extends over 16 amino acids. Germline V CDR1 and CDR2: LGHNA, YSLEER. The V segment lost 0 bases and the J segment 6 bases; nucleotides outside the gene matches: 6. The CDR3 reads CASSQEVDRGGQPQHF. As DNA, the CDR3 is TGCGCCAGCAGCCAAGAAGTGGACAGGGGAGGTCAGCCCCAGCATTTT.

In the case of this clone: Additional DNA sequences in this sample encode the identical CDR3. V usage is TRBV15 and J usage is TRBJ2-5, with 8 positions matching TRBD1. The CDR3 totals 12 residues. Germline CDR1 and CDR2: LNHNV and YYDKDF (reference sequence). The V and J ends lost 8 bases and 3 bases, in that order; junction bases with no gene match: 2. CDR3 nucleotide sequence: TGTGCCACCTCGACAGGGGAAGAGACCCAGTACTTC. Translated: CATSTGEETQYF.

The chain uses TRBV7-9 and TRBJ1-1, with D unresolved. The CDR3 consists of 16 residues. Trimming took off 1 base at V and 6 bases at J, with 18 bases between the two ends. The V gene's germline CDR1 is SEHNR and CDR2 FQNEAQ (reference sequence). In DNA form, the CDR3 reads TGTGCCAGCAGCTTAGAGTCTCTCTTTCTGGGCGCTGAAGCTTTCTTT. Residues: CASSLESLFLGAEAFF.

V usage is TRBV9 and J usage is TRBJ1-4, with D possibly being TRBD1 (6 bases). The CDR3 has 12 residues. Trimming shortened V by 6 bases and J by 7 bases, and 10 bases separated the two germline ends. Germline CDR1 SGDLS, CDR2 YYNGEE. CDR3 protein: CASNREGEKLFF. CDR3 DNA sequence: TGTGCCAGCAACAGGGAGGGTGAAAAACTGTTTTTT. Variable domain in full (rest from reference TRBV9 and TRBJ1-4): DSGVTQTPKHLITATGQRVTLRCSPRSGDLSVYWYQQSLDQGLQFLIQYYNGEERAKGNILERFSAQQFPDLHSELNLSSLELGDSALYFCASNREGEKLFFGSGTQLSVL.

This chain uses TRBV14 with TRBJ1-2; weak D call: TRBD1 (6 bases). The V end was cut by 3 bases, the J end by 4 bases, with 12 bases between. Germline-derived CDR1 and CDR2 are SGHDN and FVKESK. The CDR3 extends over 14 amino acids. CDR3 protein: CASSQDVRGYGYTF. CDR3 in DNA: TGTGCCAGCAGCCAGGATGTCAGGGGCTATGGCTACACCTTC.

CDR3 residues: CASRSGGDSFTNEQFF. Here the CDR3 DNA reads TGTGCCAGCAGGTCGGGGGGGGATTCTTTCACCAATGAGCAGTTCTTC. This chain uses TRBV6-6 with TRBJ2-1; TRBD2 matches at 8 bases. Germline CDR1 and CDR2: MNHNY and SVGAGI (reference sequence). Trimming removed 6 bases from V and 6 bases from J; junction bases left unmatched: 13. The CDR3 has 16 residues.

The chain joins TRBV7-9 to TRBJ2-7; the match to TRBD1 covers 8 bases. Germline V gene lookup returns CDR1 SEHNR and CDR2 FQNEAQ (reference sequence). CDR3 length: 15 residues. Trimming took 5 bases from V and 4 from J; bases not matched to a gene: 10. The CDR3 DNA follows: TGTGCCAGCAGCCAAGGGACAGGCCAATTTTACGAGCAGTACTTC. This translates into CASSQGTGQFYEQYF. Looking up the rest from reference TRBV7-9 and TRBJ2-7 gives the full variable domain: DTGVSQNPRHKITKRGQNVTFRCDPISEHNRLYWYRQTLGQGPEFLTYFQNEAQLEKSRLLSDRFSAERPKGSFSTLEIQRTEQGDSAMYLCASSQGTGQFYEQYFGPGTRLTVT.

This chain joins TRBV5-6 and TRBJ1-4; no clear D. The germline gives CDR1 SGHDT, CDR2 YYEEEE. Trimming cost V 5 bases and J 1 base, with 9 bases left between them. The CDR3 has 14 amino acids. CDR3 DNA: TGTGCCAGCAGTACGGGGTTAACTAATGAAAAACTGTTTTTT. This translates into CASSTGLTNEKLFF. Supplemented by reference TRBV5-6 and TRBJ1-4, the full variable domain reads DAGVTQSPTHLIKTRGQQVTLRCSPKSGHDTVSWYQQALGQGPQFIFQYYEEEERQRGNFPDRFSGHQFPNYSSELNVNALLLGDSALYLCASSTGLTNEKLFFGSGTQLSVL.

This sequence joins TRBV6-2 or TRBV6-3 and TRBJ2-7; 8 nucleotides agree with TRBD1. Germline V gene sequence: CDR1 MNHEY, CDR2 SVGEGT. V was pared by 1 base and J by 2 bases, with 1 base of the junction left unmatched. The CDR3 covers 14 residues. In DNA, the CDR3 is TGTGCCAGCAGTTACTTGGACAGGGCCTACGAGCAGTACTTC. Amino acids: CASSYLDRAYEQYF.

This clone was detected only once. This rearrangement joins TRBV7-2 to TRBJ2-7; 8 nucleotides align to TRBD1. Looked up from germline, CDR1 is SGHTA and CDR2 is FQGNSA. V lost 2 bases and J lost 1; bases outside the gene matches: 7. The length of the CDR3 is 16 residues. This chain's CDR3 is CASSLSSGQDSYEQYF. CDR3 bases: TGTGCCAGCAGCTTAAGCTCGGGACAGGATTCCTACGAGCAGTACTTC.